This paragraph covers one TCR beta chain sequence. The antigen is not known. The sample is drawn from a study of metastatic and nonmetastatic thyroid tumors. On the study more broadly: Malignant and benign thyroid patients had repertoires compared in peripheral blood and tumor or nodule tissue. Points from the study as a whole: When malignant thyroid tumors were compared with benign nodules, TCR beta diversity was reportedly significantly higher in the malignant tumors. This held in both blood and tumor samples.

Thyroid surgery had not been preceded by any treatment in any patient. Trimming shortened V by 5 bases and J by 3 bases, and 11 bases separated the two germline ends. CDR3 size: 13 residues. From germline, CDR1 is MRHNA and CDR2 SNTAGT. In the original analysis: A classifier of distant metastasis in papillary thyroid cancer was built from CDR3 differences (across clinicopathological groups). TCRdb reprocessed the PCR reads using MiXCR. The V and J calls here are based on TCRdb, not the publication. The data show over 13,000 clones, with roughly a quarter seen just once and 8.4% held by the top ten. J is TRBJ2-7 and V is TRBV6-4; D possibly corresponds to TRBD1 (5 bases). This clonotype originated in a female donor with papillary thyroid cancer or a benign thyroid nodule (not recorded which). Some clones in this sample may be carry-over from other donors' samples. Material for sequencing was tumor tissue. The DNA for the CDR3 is TGTGCCAGCAGTTATGACAGACACTACGAGCAGTACTTC. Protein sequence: CASSYDRHYEQYF.